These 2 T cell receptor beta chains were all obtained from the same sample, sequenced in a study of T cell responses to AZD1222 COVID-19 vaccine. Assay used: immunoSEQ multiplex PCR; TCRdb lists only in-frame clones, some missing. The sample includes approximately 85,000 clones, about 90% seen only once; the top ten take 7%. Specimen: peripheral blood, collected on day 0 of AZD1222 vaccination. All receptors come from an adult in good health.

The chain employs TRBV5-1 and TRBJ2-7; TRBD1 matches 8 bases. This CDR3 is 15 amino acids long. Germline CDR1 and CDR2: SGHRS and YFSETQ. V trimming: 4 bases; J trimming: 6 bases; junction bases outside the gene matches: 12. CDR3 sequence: CASSRRTGKIGEQYF. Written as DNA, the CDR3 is TGCGCCAGCAGCCGTAGGACAGGGAAGATTGGCGAGCAGTACTTC.

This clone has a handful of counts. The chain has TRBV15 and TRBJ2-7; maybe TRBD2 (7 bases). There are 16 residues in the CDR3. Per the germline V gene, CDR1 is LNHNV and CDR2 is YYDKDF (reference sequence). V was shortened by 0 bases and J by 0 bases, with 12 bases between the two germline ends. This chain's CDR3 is CATSRDGGGFSYEQYF. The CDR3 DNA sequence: TGTGCCACCAGCAGAGATGGGGGGGGCTTCTCCTACGAGCAGTACTTC.